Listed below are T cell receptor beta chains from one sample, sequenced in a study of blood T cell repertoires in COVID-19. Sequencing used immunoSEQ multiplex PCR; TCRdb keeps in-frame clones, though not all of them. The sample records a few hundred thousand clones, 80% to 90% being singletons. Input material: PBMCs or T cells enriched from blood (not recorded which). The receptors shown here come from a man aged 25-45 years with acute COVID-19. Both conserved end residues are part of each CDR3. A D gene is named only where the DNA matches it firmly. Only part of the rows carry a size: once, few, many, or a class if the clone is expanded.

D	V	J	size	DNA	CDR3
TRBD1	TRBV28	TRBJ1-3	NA	TGTGCCAGCAGTCGCGGACCGGGACAGGGGTTCACCATATATTTT	CASSRGPGQGFTIYF
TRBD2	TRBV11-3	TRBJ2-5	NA	TGTGCCAGCAGCCAAACTCCGGGACTAGCGGGAGGGCTACAAGAGACCCAGTACTTC	CASSQTPGLAGGLQETQYF
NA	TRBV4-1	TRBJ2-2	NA	TGCGCCAGCAGCCAAGAGGGTAGGGGATGGGAGCTGTTTTTT	CASSQEGRGWELFF
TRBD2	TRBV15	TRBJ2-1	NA	TGTGCCACCAGCAGAGATCTCCCTAGCGGCAATGAGCAGTTCTTC	CATSRDLPSGNEQFF
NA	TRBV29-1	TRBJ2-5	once	TGCAGCGTTGAAGATTTGTTCAGGGCTGCCAAGACCCAGTACTTC	CSVEDLFRAAKTQYF
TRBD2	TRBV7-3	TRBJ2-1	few	TGTGCCAGCAGCACCCGGGAGGTTGGCTACAATGAGCAGTTCTTC	CASSTREVGYNEQFF
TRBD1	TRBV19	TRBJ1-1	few	TGTGCCAGTAGTATTTCGACAGGGGGCTACGCTTTCTTT	CASSISTGGYAFF
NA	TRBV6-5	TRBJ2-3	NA	TGTGCCAGCAGCGATCCGGGAGGCACAGATACGCAGTATTTT	CASSDPGGTDTQYF
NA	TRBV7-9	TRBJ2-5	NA	TGTGCCAGCAGCTTAGTAATTCTGGAGACCCAGTACTTC	CASSLVILETQYF
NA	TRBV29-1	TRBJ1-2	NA	TGCAGCGTTGGGAGCAACTATGGCTACACCTTC	CSVGSNYGYTF
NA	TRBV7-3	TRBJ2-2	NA	TGTGCCAGCAGCTTAGTCGGGGGGCTAGACACCGGGGAGCTGTTTTTT	CASSLVGGLDTGELFF
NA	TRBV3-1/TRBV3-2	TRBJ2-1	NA	TGTGCCAGCAGCCCTGGACTTCTCAATGAGCAGTTCTTC	CASSPGLLNEQFF
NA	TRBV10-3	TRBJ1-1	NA	TGTGCCATCAGGGGCGGACAGACAAACGAAGAAGCTTTCTTT	CAIRGGQTNEEAFF
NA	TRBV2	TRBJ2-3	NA	TGTGCCAGCAGAGCCCTAGCTAAGTCGGCAGATACGCAGTATTTT	CASRALAKSADTQYF
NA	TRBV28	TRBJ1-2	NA	TGTGCCAGCCTACCCGGGGAGGTAAACTATGGCTACACCTTC	CASLPGEVNYGYTF
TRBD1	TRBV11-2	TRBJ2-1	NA	TGTGCCAGCAGCTTGAACCGGGACAGGGTCACTCCCTCCTACAATGAGCAGTTCTTC	CASSLNRDRVTPSYNEQFF
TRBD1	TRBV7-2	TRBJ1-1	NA	TGTGCCAGCAGCTCAGGCGCAGGGGGTTTCACTGAAGCTTTCTTT	CASSSGAGGFTEAFF
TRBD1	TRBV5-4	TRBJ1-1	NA	TGTGCCAGCACCAAGGGGGACAGGGGTAACACTGAAGCTTTCTTT	CASTKGDRGNTEAFF
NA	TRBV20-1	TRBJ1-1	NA	TGCAGTGCTAAGGACACCCTGCAGGCTTTCTTT	CSAKDTLQAFF
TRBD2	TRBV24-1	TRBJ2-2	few	TGTGCCACCAGTGATCGGACTAGCGGGAATACGGTCACCGGGGAGCTGTTTTTT	CATSDRTSGNTVTGELFF
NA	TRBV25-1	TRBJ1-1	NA	TGTGCCAGCACCAAGTCAACAGGGATGGGAACTGAAGCTTTCTTT	CASTKSTGMGTEAFF
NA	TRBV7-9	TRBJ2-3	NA	TGTGCCAGCAGCCCCCTAGCGACAAGCACAGATACGCAGTATTTT	CASSPLATSTDTQYF
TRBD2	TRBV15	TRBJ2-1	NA	TGTGCCACCAGCAGAGATCGACTAGCGGGAGCATACAATGAGCAGTTCTTC	CATSRDRLAGAYNEQFF
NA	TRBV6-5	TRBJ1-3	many	TGTGCCAGCAGTTACGACAGGAGCTCTGGAAACACCATATATTTT	CASSYDRSSGNTIYF
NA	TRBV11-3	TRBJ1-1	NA	TGTGCCAGCGAGGAGACGGTGAACACTGAAGCTTTCTTT	CASEETVNTEAFF
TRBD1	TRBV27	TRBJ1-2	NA	TGTGCCAGCAGTCTTTCGACAGGGGTTGGTGGCTACACCTTC	CASSLSTGVGGYTF
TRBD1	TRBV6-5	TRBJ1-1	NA	TGTGCCAGCACGGAGGGGGCGGTTACTGAAGCTTTCTTT	CASTEGAVTEAFF
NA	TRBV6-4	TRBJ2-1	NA	TGTGCCAGCAGTGACTCGCTTGCAGGGGACTACAATGAGCAGTTCTTC	CASSDSLAGDYNEQFF
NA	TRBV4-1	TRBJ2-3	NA	TGCGCCAGCAGCCAAGAACGGGGGGCAATTTCGGATACGCAGTATTTT	CASSQERGAISDTQYF
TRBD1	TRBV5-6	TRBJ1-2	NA	TGTGCCAGCAGCTCTGGACAGGGGAACTATGGCTACACCTTC	CASSSGQGNYGYTF
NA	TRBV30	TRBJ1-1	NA	TGTGCCTGGAGAGGCGACCCGGCGGGGACCACTGAAGCTTTCTTT	CAWRGDPAGTTEAFF
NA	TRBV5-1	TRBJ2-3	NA	TGCGCCAGCAGCCCTGGACATCTTCAAGATACGCAGTATTTT	CASSPGHLQDTQYF
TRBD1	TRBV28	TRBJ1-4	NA	TGTGCCAGCAGTAAAACAGGGGGCGATAGACATGAAAAACTGTTTTTT	CASSKTGGDRHEKLFF
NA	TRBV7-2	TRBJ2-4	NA	TGTGCCAGCTCTACCCCTCTAGCCAAAAACATTCAGTACTTC	CASSTPLAKNIQYF
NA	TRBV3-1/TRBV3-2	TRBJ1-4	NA	TGTGCCAGCAGCCAAGGTATCCGGGATATGATAACCTTCCAGTTT	CASSQGIRDMITFQF
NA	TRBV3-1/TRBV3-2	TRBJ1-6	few	TGTGCCAGCGGGTTCGGGGGTGCCTATAATTCACCCCTCCACTTT	CASGFGGAYNSPLHF
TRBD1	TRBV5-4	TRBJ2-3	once	TGTGCCAGCAGCCCGGGACAGGGGGCAGATACGCAGTATTTT	CASSPGQGADTQYF
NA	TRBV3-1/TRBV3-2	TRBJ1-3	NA	TGTGCCAGCAGCCGCGGGCCGAACTCTGGAAACACCATATATTTT	CASSRGPNSGNTIYF
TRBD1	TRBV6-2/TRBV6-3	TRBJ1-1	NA	TGTGCCAGCAGTTACCCCGAGGGACAGGGAATGAACACTGAAGCTTTCTTT	CASSYPEGQGMNTEAFF
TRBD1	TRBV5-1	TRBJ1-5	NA	TGCGCCAGCAGCCCTGGACAGGGGCTGGAGCCCCAGCATTTT	CASSPGQGLEPQHF
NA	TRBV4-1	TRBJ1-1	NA	TGCGCCAGCAGCCAAGATCTCTACGTGATGGTTGGCACTGAAGCTTTCTTT	CASSQDLYVMVGTEAFF
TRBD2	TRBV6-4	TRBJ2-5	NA	TGTGCCAGCAGTGAGAATAGCGGGGGTGGTGAGACCCAGTACTTC	CASSENSGGGETQYF
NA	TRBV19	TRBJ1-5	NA	TGTGCCAGTAGTATGGCGGACAATCAGCCCCAGCATTTT	CASSMADNQPQHF
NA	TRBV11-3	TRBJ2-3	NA	TGTGCCAGCAGCTTCACGGGAGACGTCACAGATACGCAGTATTTT	CASSFTGDVTDTQYF
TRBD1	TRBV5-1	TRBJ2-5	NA	TGTGCCAGCAGCTTCCGACAGGGAAGGGAGTCTGAGACCCAGTACTTC	CASSFRQGRESETQYF
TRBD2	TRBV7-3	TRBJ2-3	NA	TGTGCCAGCAGCCGGGCGGGGGGGAGCACAGATACGCAGTATTTT	CASSRAGGSTDTQYF
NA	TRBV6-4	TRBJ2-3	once	TGTGCCAGCAGTGACTCGGAGGGATCAGATACGCAGTATTTT	CASSDSEGSDTQYF